This TCR beta chain was identified during a study of blood T cells in healthy people across ages. CDR1 is MGHRA, CDR2 YSYEKL, per germline. The CDR3 length is 16 residues. V lost 1 base and J lost 5; bases outside the gene matches: 6. With a J-beta primer mix and a sample-barcoded 5' primer, a second PCR ran roughly 6 to 11 cycles. From the 5' RACE reads, TCRdb called clonotypes with MiXCR, one entry per CDR3 protein. The sample has roughly 1.6 million distinct CDR3 sequences; roughly a third are singletons. This clonotype has only one observation. V and J are TRBV4-1 and TRBJ1-1, with 11 bases that match TRBD1. What was sequenced was blood. The sequence was collected from a woman in her twenties or thirties in good health. The CDR3, as DNA: TGCGCCAGCAGCCAAGCCGGGACAGGGGGTGGAACTGAAGCTTTCTTT. This codes for CASSQAGTGGGTEAFF.